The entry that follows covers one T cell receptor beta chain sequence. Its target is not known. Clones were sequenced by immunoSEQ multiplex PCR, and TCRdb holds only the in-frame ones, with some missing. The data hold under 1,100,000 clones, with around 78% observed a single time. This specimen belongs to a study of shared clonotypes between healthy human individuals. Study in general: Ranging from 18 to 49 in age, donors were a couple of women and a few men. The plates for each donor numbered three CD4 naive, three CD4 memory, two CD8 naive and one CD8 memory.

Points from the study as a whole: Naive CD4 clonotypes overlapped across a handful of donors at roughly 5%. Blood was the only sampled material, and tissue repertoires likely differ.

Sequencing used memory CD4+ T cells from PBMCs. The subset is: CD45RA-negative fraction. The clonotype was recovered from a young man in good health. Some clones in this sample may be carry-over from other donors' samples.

CDR3 coding DNA: TGCGCCAGCAGCTCACCTGAGCTCACAGATACGCAGTATTTT. This sequence encodes CASSSPELTDTQYF. This chain links TRBV5-1 with TRBJ2-3; unclear D gene. CDR3 size: 14 residues. Germline V gives CDR1 SGHRS, CDR2 YFSETQ. The V end was cut by 3 bases, the J end by 2 bases, with 10 bases between.